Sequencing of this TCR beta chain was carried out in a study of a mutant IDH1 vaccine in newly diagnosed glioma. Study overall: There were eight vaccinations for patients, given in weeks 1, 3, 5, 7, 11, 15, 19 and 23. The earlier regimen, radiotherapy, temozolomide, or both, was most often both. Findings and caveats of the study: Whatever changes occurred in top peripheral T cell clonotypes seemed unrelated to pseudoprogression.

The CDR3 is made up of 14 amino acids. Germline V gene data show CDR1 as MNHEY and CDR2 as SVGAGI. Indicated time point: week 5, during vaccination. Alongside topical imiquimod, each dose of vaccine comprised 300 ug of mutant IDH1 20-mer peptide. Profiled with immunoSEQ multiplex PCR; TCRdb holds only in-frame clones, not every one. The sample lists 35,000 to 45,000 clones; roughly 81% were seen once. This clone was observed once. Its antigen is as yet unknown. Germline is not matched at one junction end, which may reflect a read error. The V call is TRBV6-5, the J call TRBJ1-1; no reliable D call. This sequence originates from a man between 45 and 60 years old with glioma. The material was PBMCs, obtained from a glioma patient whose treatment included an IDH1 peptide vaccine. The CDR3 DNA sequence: TGTGCCAGCAGTTACTCGATCGGGAACCCTGAAGCTTTCTTT. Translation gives CASSYSIGNPEAFF.